This TCR beta chain was obtained from a study of T cells in tumors and immune-related adverse events. Measured with immunoSEQ multiplex PCR; TCRdb has only the in-frame clones, and not every one. The sample includes about 8,600 clones, 85% to 95% of them seen just once. This CDR3 has 16 amino acids. The germline CDR1 and CDR2 sequences are MGHRA and YSYEKL. V was clipped by 1 base and J by 7 bases; unmatched bases: 8. V is TRBV4-1 and J is TRBJ2-2, with TRBD1 identical over 8 bases. This material consisted of lymph node tissue, taken from a patient treated with anti-PD-1 therapy. This receptor was taken from a female donor with metastatic renal cell carcinoma. The chain's CDR3 is CASSQVGQGEFGELFF. The CDR3 DNA sequence: TGCGCCAGCAGCCAAGTAGGACAGGGTGAATTCGGGGAGCTGTTTTTT.